The 10 T cell receptor beta chains below come from one sample, sequenced in a study of blood T cell repertoires in COVID-19. Repertoires were generated with immunoSEQ multiplex PCR, while TCRdb's copy carries only in-frame clones and drops some. Among about 100,000 clones listed, 70% to 90% were seen once. Sample: peripheral blood. All receptors derive from a man aged 50 to 60 with active COVID-19.

This sequence joins TRBV13 and TRBJ1-3, with TRBD1 matching over 9 bases. The CDR3 runs 19 residues. V lost 5 bases and J lost 3; bases outside the gene matches: 17. Germline V gene sequence: CDR1 PRHDT, CDR2 FYEKMQ (reference sequence). The CDR3 protein is CASSLIPGTGTSFGNTIYF. The CDR3 nucleotides read TGTGCCAGCAGCCTCATTCCCGGGACAGGGACATCGTTTGGAAACACCATATATTTT.

The rearrangement uses TRBV14 and TRBJ2-3; maybe TRBD2 (6 bases). Trimming took 2 bases from V and 2 from J, leaving 14 bases between them. CDR1 and CDR2 from the germline V gene are SGHDN and FVKESK. CDR3 length: 16 amino acids. DNA for the CDR3: TGTGCCAGCAGCCAAATTCGCGGGGCGAACACAGATACGCAGTATTTT. It translates to CASSQIRGANTDTQYF.

The chain joins TRBV19 to TRBJ1-5, with 8 positions matching TRBD1. Germline-derived CDR1 and CDR2 are LNHDA and SQIVND (reference sequence). V lost 4 bases and J lost 7; bases outside the gene matches: 9. The CDR3 runs 15 residues. This chain's CDR3 is CASSRDRREGQPQHF. In DNA form, the CDR3 reads TGTGCCAGTAGTAGGGACAGGAGGGAAGGGCAGCCCCAGCATTTT.

The V call is TRBV3-1 (or the pseudogene TRBV3-2), the J call TRBJ2-1; 14 bases fit TRBD2. The germline V gene has CDR1 LGHDT and CDR2 YNNKEL (reference sequence). The CDR3 consists of 16 residues. Trimming cost V 5 bases and J 9 bases; bases outside gene matches: 9. This chain's CDR3 is CASSGPGLAGEGEQFF. In DNA, the CDR3 is TGTGCCAGCAGCGGACCGGGACTAGCGGGGGAGGGTGAGCAGTTCTTC.

This rearrangement joins TRBV28 to TRBJ1-3, with D possibly TRBD1 on 6 matching bases. The CDR3 runs to 16 residues. Trimming pared 5 bases from V and 0 bases from J, leaving 14 bases between. CDR1 MDHEN and CDR2 SYDVKM come from the germline V gene. CDR3 DNA: TGTGCCAGCAGTCCGAGGGACACCTACTCTGGAAACACCATATATTTT. Protein sequence: CASSPRDTYSGNTIYF.

The chain employs TRBV10-3 and TRBJ2-5; 9 bases agree with TRBD2. J was trimmed by 5 bases and V by 6 bases; bases with no gene match: 7. Germline V gene data show CDR1 as ENHRY and CDR2 as SYGVKD. This CDR3 has 14 amino acids. CDR3 in amino acids: CAIRPAGGGETQYF. CDR3 sequence (DNA): TGTGCCATCAGGCCAGCGGGGGGCGGGGAGACCCAGTACTTC.

This clone was recorded once. The CDR3 nucleotides are TGTGCCAGCAGCTTGGGAGGGACGGGGCAGCCCCAGCATTTT. Its protein is CASSLGGTGQPQHF. V gene TRBV7-2 combines with J gene TRBJ1-5; D is possibly TRBD1 (5 bases). Germline-derived CDR1 and CDR2 are SGHTA and FQGNSA. V lost 3 bases to trimming and J lost 7 bases, with 13 bases between them. This CDR3 is 14 amino acids long.

This clone was found once. The chain employs TRBV5-6 and TRBJ1-2, with 7 bases fitting TRBD1. The germline CDR1 and CDR2 sequences are SGHDT and YYEEEE. The V and J ends lost 3 bases and 3 bases, in that order; junction bases with no gene match: 5. The CDR3 is made up of 14 amino acids. CDR3 nucleotides: TGTGCCAGCAGCTACAGGGGTTTGGACTATGGCTACACCTTC. This codes for CASSYRGLDYGYTF.

The V gene is TRBV5-4, the J gene TRBJ1-6; 10 positions agree with TRBD1. Looked up from germline, CDR1 is SGHNT and CDR2 is YYREEE (reference sequence). After removal of 0 bases from V and 6 bases from J, the junction contained 0 bases not matched to a gene. The CDR3 length is 15 residues. The CDR3 reads CASSLGTGGNSPLHF. The CDR3 coding sequence is TGTGCCAGCAGCTTGGGGACAGGGGGTAATTCACCCCTCCACTTT.

This chain joins TRBV6-5 and TRBJ1-2; D is undetermined. V gave up 5 bases and J gave up 7 bases, with 20 bases separating them. This CDR3 has 15 residues. Germline values: CDR1 MNHEY, CDR2 SVGAGI. CDR3 sequence reads: CASSPPGYFGSGYTF. The CDR3 DNA reads TGTGCCAGCAGTCCCCCCGGGTACTTTGGGAGTGGCTACACCTTC.